These 16 T cell receptor beta chains came from one sample sequenced in a study of T cell responses to AZD1222 COVID-19 vaccine. Produced via immunoSEQ multiplex PCR; TCRdb's table is partial and in-frame only. The data show about 140,000 clones, approximately 84% seen once. Source: peripheral blood, taken on day 0 of AZD1222 vaccination. These receptors all stem from an adult in good health.

The rearrangement uses TRBV4-1 and TRBJ2-7; the match to TRBD2 covers 10 bases. From germline, CDR1 is MGHRA and CDR2 YSYEKL. The J segment lost 5 bases and the V segment lost 5 bases, leaving 12 bases of the junction unmatched. CDR3 length: 16 amino acids. CDR3 DNA sequence: TGCGCCAGCAGCGAAGCCCCCAGCGGGGGGGCCGACGAGCAGTACTTC. It is translated as CASSEAPSGGADEQYF.

J is TRBJ1-2 and V is TRBV28, with D perhaps TRBD1 (5 bases). The CDR3 runs to 14 residues. Germline V gene sequence: CDR1 MDHEN, CDR2 SYDVKM. Trimming stripped 5 bases from V and 4 bases from J, with 14 bases between. The CDR3 loop reads CASSRGGDSYGYTF. In DNA form, the CDR3 reads TGTGCCAGCAGTAGGGGAGGTGACTCCTATGGCTACACCTTC.

This chain connects TRBV11-2 to TRBJ1-5; D remains unclear. V lost 0 bases and J lost 3, with 3 bases in between. Germline V lookup: CDR1 SGHAT, CDR2 FQNNGV. This CDR3 contains 13 residues. CDR3 DNA sequence: TGTGCCAGCAGCTTAGATCTCAATCAGCCCCAGCATTTT. Protein sequence: CASSLDLNQPQHF.

The gene calls are TRBV9 and TRBJ1-1; 8 nucleotides match TRBD1. V shed 4 bases, J shed 4 bases, and the junction held 9 bases outside the gene matches. Germline loops: CDR1 SGDLS, CDR2 YYNGEE. CDR3 length: 15 amino acids. The CDR3 bases are TGTGCCAGCAGCACTCGGACAGGGACTCTCACTGAAGCTTTCTTT. It codes for CASSTRTGTLTEAFF.

V usage is TRBV7-9 and J usage is TRBJ2-3; D gene unclear. Germline V gene data show CDR1 as SEHNR and CDR2 as FQNEAQ (reference sequence). The ends were cut back, 3 bases at V and 5 bases at J, with 15 bases in the middle. CDR3 length equals 15 residues. CDR3 residues: CASSLGSGDGDTQYF. DNA for the CDR3: TGTGCCAGCAGCTTGGGCTCAGGAGACGGAGATACGCAGTATTTT.

V gene TRBV25-1 combines with J gene TRBJ2-7; 7 nucleotides match TRBD1. In germline, CDR1 is MGHDK, CDR2 SYGVNS. The CDR3 is made up of 13 amino acids. The V gene end was trimmed by 7 bases and the J gene end by 3 bases; junction bases not matched to a gene: 6. The CDR3 here is CASTGQAFYEQYF. The CDR3 DNA reads TGTGCCAGCACTGGACAGGCCTTCTACGAGCAGTACTTC.

The rearrangement uses TRBV6-5 and TRBJ1-1; D gene ambiguous. CDR1 is MNHEY, CDR2 SVGAGI, per germline. This CDR3 has 14 residues. Trimming took off 5 bases at V and 4 bases at J, with 14 bases between the two ends. The CDR3 sequence is CASSPTVPRTEAFF. The CDR3 nucleotides read TGTGCCAGCAGTCCAACCGTCCCGCGCACTGAAGCTTTCTTT.

The rearrangement joins TRBV30 to TRBJ2-7, with TRBD1 matching over 10 bases. The CDR3 covers 13 residues. Unmatched junction bases numbered 1, after V lost 5 bases and J lost 0 bases. Germline CDR1 is GTSNPN and CDR2 is SVGIG (reference sequence). Written as DNA, the CDR3 is TGTGCCTGGGGGACAGGGGACTCCTACGAGCAGTACTTC. It encodes CAWGTGDSYEQYF.

The CDR3 region has the DNA TGCAGCGTTGAGTGGATCGGCTCCTACAATGAGCAGTTCTTC. It yields the protein CSVEWIGSYNEQFF. J is TRBJ2-1 and V is TRBV29-1; D gene unclear. Germline V gene lookup returns CDR1 SQVTM and CDR2 ANQGSEA. The V and J ends lost 3 bases and 0 bases respectively, with 9 bases between them. CDR3 size: 14 residues.

The chain has TRBV27 and TRBJ1-1; D is perhaps TRBD1 (5 bases). The germline V gene encodes CDR1 MNHEY and CDR2 SMNVEV (reference sequence). The germline V and J ends were trimmed by 5 bases and 3 bases, with 13 bases remaining between them. This CDR3 comprises 14 residues. Here the CDR3 DNA reads TGTGCCAGCAGTCGGGACGTCAGAGACACTGAAGCTTTCTTT. Its protein product is CASSRDVRDTEAFF.

This clone was seen more than once but under ten times. The V gene is TRBV9, the J gene TRBJ1-5; the D is unclear. V was clipped by 0 bases and J by 1 base, with 5 bases between them. The germline V gene encodes CDR1 SGDLS and CDR2 YYNGEE. The CDR3 loop spans 14 amino acids. CDR3 loop: CASSVDASNQPQHF. The CDR3 DNA reads as TGTGCCAGCAGCGTAGATGCGAGCAATCAGCCCCAGCATTTT. Supplemented by reference TRBV9 and TRBJ1-5, the full variable domain reads DSGVTQTPKHLITATGQRVTLRCSPRSGDLSVYWYQQSLDQGLQFLIQYYNGEERAKGNILERFSAQQFPDLHSELNLSSLELGDSALYFCASSVDASNQPQHFGDGTRLSIL.

The chain combines TRBV6-6 with TRBJ1-2; D is unclear. There are 13 residues in the CDR3. The germline CDR1 and CDR2 sequences are MNHNY and SVGAGI (reference sequence). Trimming left V 6 bases short and J 2 bases short, with 10 bases between. The CDR3 is CASRTDDNYGYTF. Here the CDR3 DNA reads TGTGCCAGCAGAACCGACGACAACTATGGCTACACCTTC.

The rearrangement links TRBV14 to TRBJ2-5, with D perhaps TRBD2 (6 bases). CDR1 is SGHDN and CDR2 is FVKESK in the germline V gene. The CDR3 consists of 16 residues. V lost 0 bases and J 0 bases, leaving 11 bases between the germline ends. CDR3 coding DNA: TGTGCCAGCAGCCAAGATGTCGCGGGGTACCAAGAGACCCAGTACTTC. Protein sequence: CASSQDVAGYQETQYF.

This CDR3 reads CASSQVRQDSPLHF. CDR3 DNA sequence: TGTGCCAGCAGCCAAGTACGGCAGGATTCACCCCTCCACTTT. The chain has TRBV3-1 (or the pseudogene TRBV3-2) and TRBJ1-6; D ambiguous. V lost 1 base, J lost 8 bases, and 9 bases lay in between. CDR1 is LGHDT and CDR2 is YNNKEL in the germline V gene (reference sequence). There are 14 residues in the CDR3.

The CDR3 here is CASSIDWREQYF. The CDR3 DNA reads TGCGCCAGCAGCATAGACTGGCGCGAGCAGTACTTC. V gene TRBV5-1 combines with J gene TRBJ2-7, with D uncertain. The CDR3 sequence is 12 residues long. Germline CDR1 and CDR2: SGHRS and YFSETQ. The V end lost 4 bases, the J end lost 6 bases, and 11 bases lay between the germline ends.

The CDR3 sequence: CASSLGSPLNTEAFF. The CDR3 DNA reads TGTGCCAGCAGCTTGGGGTCCCCTTTAAACACTGAAGCTTTCTTT. The chain carries TRBV5-8 and TRBJ1-1, with no clear D. Deletions cut 0 bases from V and 2 bases from J, with 11 bases between. This CDR3 has 15 residues. Per the germline V gene, CDR1 is SGHTS and CDR2 is YDEGEE.